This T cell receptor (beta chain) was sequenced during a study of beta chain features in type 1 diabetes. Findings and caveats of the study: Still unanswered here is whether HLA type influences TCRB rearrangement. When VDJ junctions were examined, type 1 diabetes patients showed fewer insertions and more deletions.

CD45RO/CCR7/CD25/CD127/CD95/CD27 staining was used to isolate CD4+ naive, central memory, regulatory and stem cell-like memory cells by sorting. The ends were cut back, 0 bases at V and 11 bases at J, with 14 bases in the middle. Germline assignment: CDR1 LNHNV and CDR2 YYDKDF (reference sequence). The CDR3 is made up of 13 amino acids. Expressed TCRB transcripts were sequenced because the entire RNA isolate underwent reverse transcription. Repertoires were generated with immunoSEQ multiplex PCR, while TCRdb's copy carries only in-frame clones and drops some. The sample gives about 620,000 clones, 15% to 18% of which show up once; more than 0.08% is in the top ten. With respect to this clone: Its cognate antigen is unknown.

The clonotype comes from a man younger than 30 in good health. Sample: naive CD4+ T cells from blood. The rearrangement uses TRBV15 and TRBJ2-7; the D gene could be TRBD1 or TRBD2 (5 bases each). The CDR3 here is CATSRDGGEREYF. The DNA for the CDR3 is TGTGCCACCAGCAGAGATGGGGGAGAAAGGGAGTACTTC.